A selection of T cell receptor beta chains follows, all from one sample in a study of blood T cell repertoires in COVID-19. The protocol was immunoSEQ multiplex PCR, while the TCRdb copy is restricted to in-frame clones and leaves out a portion. Of 390,000 or so clones listed, about 87% are singletons. What was sequenced was peripheral blood. Source of these receptors: a woman aged 30 to 39 with COVID-19, enrolled during active disease. Both conserved end residues are part of each CDR3. Each record gives: D gene, J gene, clone size, V gene, CDR3 DNA, CDR3 protein. D genes are given only for firm matches. Only some rows state a clone size, as once, few, many or a class for expanded clones.

D: TRBD2; J: TRBJ2-7; size: -; V: TRBV7-2; DNA: TGTGCCAGCAGCTTCGGGACTAGCGCCAACGAGCAGTACTTC; CDR3: CASSFGTSANEQYF
D: -; J: TRBJ2-2; size: -; V: TRBV30; DNA: TGTGCCTGGACCGCAGGACAAACCGGGGAGCTGTTTTTT; CDR3: CAWTAGQTGELFF
D: -; J: TRBJ1-4; size: -; V: TRBV28; DNA: TGTGCCAGCAGTCCCCCGCTGGGGCTGGAGGAAAAACTGTTTTTT; CDR3: CASSPPLGLEEKLFF
D: -; J: TRBJ2-3; size: -; V: TRBV4-1; DNA: TGCGCCAGCAGCCAAGGTCTCGGCGGGGGCACAGATACGCAGTATTTT; CDR3: CASSQGLGGGTDTQYF
D: -; J: TRBJ2-7; size: -; V: TRBV6-5; DNA: TGTGCCAGCAGTCCTCTGAGGAGCTACGAGCAGTACTTC; CDR3: CASSPLRSYEQYF
D: TRBD1; J: TRBJ2-5; size: -; V: TRBV9; DNA: TGTGCCAGCAGCAACCGGGACAGTAAAGAGACCCAGTACTTC; CDR3: CASSNRDSKETQYF
D: -; J: TRBJ2-3; size: -; V: TRBV3-1/TRBV3-2; DNA: TGTGCCAGCAGCCAAGATCGGAGGGTGGGGTTCACAGATACGCAGTATTTT; CDR3: CASSQDRRVGFTDTQYF
D: -; J: TRBJ2-1; size: -; V: TRBV11-2; DNA: TGTGCCAGCAGCTTAGCGCGGCTACCGGAGCAGTTCTTC; CDR3: CASSLARLPEQFF
D: -; J: TRBJ2-7; size: -; V: TRBV27; DNA: TGTGCCAGCAGTTTAAGGGCAGGGGCCTACGAGCAGTACTTC; CDR3: CASSLRAGAYEQYF
D: TRBD1; J: TRBJ2-1; size: few; V: TRBV10-3; DNA: TGTGCCATCAGCCCGGGACAGGGGGCGAATGAGCAGTTCTTC; CDR3: CAISPGQGANEQFF
D: TRBD1; J: TRBJ1-1; size: -; V: TRBV18; DNA: TGTGCCAGCTCCCTCGGGACAGGGAACACTGAAGCTTTCTTT; CDR3: CASSLGTGNTEAFF
D: -; J: TRBJ1-1; size: -; V: TRBV28; DNA: TGTGCCAGCAGTTTTTGGTCGGGGCAGGGGTCTGAAGCTTTCTTT; CDR3: CASSFWSGQGSEAFF
D: TRBD2; J: TRBJ2-1; size: -; V: TRBV5-1; DNA: TGCGCCAGCAGCCTAGGACCGACGGGAGGGAATGAGCAGTTCTTC; CDR3: CASSLGPTGGNEQFF
D: TRBD2; J: TRBJ2-2; size: -; V: TRBV3-1/TRBV3-2; DNA: TGTGCCAGCAGCCAACGAACTAGCGGTTCGAACACCGGGGAGCTGTTTTTT; CDR3: CASSQRTSGSNTGELFF
D: -; J: TRBJ2-3; size: -; V: TRBV19; DNA: TGTGCCAGTAGTATTATTGCAGGCAGCACAGATACGCAGTATTTT; CDR3: CASSIIAGSTDTQYF
D: TRBD2; J: TRBJ2-5; size: -; V: TRBV7-7; DNA: TGTGCTAGCAGTCGTACTAGCGCCCCTCTGGCCCAGTACTTC; CDR3: CASSRTSAPLAQYF
D: TRBD2; J: TRBJ2-2; size: -; V: TRBV6-5; DNA: TGTGCCAGCAGTTCGACTAGCGGGATGGCCGGGGAGCTGTTTTTT; CDR3: CASSSTSGMAGELFF